The 8 T cell receptor beta chains given below trace back to one sample, sequenced in a study of OX40 agonist ivuxolimab in advanced cancers. Produced via immunoSEQ multiplex PCR; TCRdb's table is partial and in-frame only. The data show 50,000 or so clones, about 91% seen once. The material was CD4+ or CD8+ T cells sorted from blood, obtained in a trial of the OX40 agonist ivuxolimab. These receptors were collected from an adult with an advanced solid tumor such as melanoma, head and neck, liver or kidney cancer.

This chain connects TRBV28 to TRBJ1-1; D not resolved. Between the trimmed V and J ends, which lost 2 bases and 0 bases, there was a span of 1 base. CDR3 length: 12 amino acids. CDR1 and CDR2 (germline): MDHEN, SYDVKM. CDR3 sequence (DNA): TGTGCCAGCAGTTTAATGAACACTGAAGCTTTCTTT. Translated: CASSLMNTEAFF.

The table lists this clone with a count of one. The chain carries TRBV5-6 and TRBJ1-1; D possibly corresponds to TRBD1 (6 bases). V lost 3 bases, J lost 3 bases, and 15 bases lay in between. Germline CDR1 and CDR2: SGHDT and YYEEEE. This CDR3 spans 15 amino acids. CDR3 loop: CASSSGDRSYTEAFF. CDR3 bases: TGTGCCAGCAGCTCGGGTGACAGGAGTTACACTGAAGCTTTCTTT.

V is TRBV4-3 and J is TRBJ1-3; D gene unclear. From germline, CDR1 is LGHNA and CDR2 YSLEER. Trimming removed 0 bases at V and 2 bases at J, with 8 bases between. The CDR3 runs 15 residues. CDR3 in amino acids: CASSQDRRAGNTIYF. CDR3 sequence (DNA): TGCGCCAGCAGCCAAGATCGCCGGGCTGGAAACACCATATATTTT.

J is TRBJ2-3 and V is TRBV28, with 9 bases that match TRBD2. Germline V gene sequence: CDR1 MDHEN, CDR2 SYDVKM. The V segment lost 7 bases and the J segment 2 bases; nucleotides outside the gene matches: 4. This CDR3 has 14 amino acids. The CDR3 sequence is CASTLAGFTDTQYF. The CDR3 DNA sequence: TGTGCCAGCACTCTAGCGGGATTCACAGATACGCAGTATTTT. The full variable domain, completed using reference TRBV28 and TRBJ2-3, is DVKVTQSSRYLVKRTGEKVFLECVQDMDHENMFWYRQDPGLGLRLIYFSYDVKMKEKGDIPEGYSVSREKKERFSLILESASTNQTSMYLCASTLAGFTDTQYFGPGTRLTVL.

This sequence joins TRBV14 and TRBJ1-2; D gene ambiguous. The CDR3 has 14 residues. V gave up 0 bases and J gave up 0 bases, with 5 bases separating them. Germline V gene sequence: CDR1 SGHDN, CDR2 FVKESK. The CDR3 is CASSQEVANYGYTF. Written as DNA, the CDR3 is TGTGCCAGCAGCCAAGAGGTGGCTAACTATGGCTACACCTTC.

This clone was seen once. The chain joins TRBV7-2 to TRBJ2-7; perhaps TRBD2 as D (5 bases). This CDR3 comprises 14 residues. Deletions cut 3 bases from V and 4 bases from J, with 13 bases between. Per the germline V gene, CDR1 is SGHTA and CDR2 is FQGNSA. DNA of the CDR3: TGTGCCAGCAGCTTCCTCGGGAAGGGTTACGAGCAGTACTTC. The encoded protein is CASSFLGKGYEQYF.

The rearrangement links TRBV30 to TRBJ2-1, with TRBD1 matching over 9 bases. Germline V gene sequence: CDR1 GTSNPN, CDR2 SVGIG (reference sequence). This CDR3 spans 14 amino acids. Losses at the gene ends were 5 bases for V and 8 bases for J; bases not matched to a gene: 10. The CDR3 DNA sequence: TGTGCCTGGGACCCGGGACAGGGAGGCCATGAGCAGTTCTTC. It is translated as CAWDPGQGGHEQFF.

CDR3 region: CASSLEGRGSYEQYF. The CDR3 DNA reads as TGTGCCAGCAGTTTAGAGGGCAGGGGATCCTACGAGCAGTACTTC. The gene calls are TRBV27 and TRBJ2-7; weak D call: TRBD1 (6 bases). This CDR3 comprises 15 residues. The V and J ends lost 2 bases and 1 base respectively, with 12 bases between them. Germline V gene lookup returns CDR1 MNHEY and CDR2 SMNVEV (reference sequence).